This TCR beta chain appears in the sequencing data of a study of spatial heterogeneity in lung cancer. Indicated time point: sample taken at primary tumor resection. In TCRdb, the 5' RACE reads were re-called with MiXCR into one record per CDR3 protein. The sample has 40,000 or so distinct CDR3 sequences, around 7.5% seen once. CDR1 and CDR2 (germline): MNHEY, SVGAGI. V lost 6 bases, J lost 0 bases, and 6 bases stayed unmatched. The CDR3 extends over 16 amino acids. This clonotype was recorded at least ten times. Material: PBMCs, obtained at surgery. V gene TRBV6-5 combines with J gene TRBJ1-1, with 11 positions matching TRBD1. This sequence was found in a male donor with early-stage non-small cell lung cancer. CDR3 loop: CASRGQGAGVNTEAFF. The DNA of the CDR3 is TGTGCCAGCAGAGGACAGGGGGCGGGTGTGAACACTGAAGCTTTCTTT.